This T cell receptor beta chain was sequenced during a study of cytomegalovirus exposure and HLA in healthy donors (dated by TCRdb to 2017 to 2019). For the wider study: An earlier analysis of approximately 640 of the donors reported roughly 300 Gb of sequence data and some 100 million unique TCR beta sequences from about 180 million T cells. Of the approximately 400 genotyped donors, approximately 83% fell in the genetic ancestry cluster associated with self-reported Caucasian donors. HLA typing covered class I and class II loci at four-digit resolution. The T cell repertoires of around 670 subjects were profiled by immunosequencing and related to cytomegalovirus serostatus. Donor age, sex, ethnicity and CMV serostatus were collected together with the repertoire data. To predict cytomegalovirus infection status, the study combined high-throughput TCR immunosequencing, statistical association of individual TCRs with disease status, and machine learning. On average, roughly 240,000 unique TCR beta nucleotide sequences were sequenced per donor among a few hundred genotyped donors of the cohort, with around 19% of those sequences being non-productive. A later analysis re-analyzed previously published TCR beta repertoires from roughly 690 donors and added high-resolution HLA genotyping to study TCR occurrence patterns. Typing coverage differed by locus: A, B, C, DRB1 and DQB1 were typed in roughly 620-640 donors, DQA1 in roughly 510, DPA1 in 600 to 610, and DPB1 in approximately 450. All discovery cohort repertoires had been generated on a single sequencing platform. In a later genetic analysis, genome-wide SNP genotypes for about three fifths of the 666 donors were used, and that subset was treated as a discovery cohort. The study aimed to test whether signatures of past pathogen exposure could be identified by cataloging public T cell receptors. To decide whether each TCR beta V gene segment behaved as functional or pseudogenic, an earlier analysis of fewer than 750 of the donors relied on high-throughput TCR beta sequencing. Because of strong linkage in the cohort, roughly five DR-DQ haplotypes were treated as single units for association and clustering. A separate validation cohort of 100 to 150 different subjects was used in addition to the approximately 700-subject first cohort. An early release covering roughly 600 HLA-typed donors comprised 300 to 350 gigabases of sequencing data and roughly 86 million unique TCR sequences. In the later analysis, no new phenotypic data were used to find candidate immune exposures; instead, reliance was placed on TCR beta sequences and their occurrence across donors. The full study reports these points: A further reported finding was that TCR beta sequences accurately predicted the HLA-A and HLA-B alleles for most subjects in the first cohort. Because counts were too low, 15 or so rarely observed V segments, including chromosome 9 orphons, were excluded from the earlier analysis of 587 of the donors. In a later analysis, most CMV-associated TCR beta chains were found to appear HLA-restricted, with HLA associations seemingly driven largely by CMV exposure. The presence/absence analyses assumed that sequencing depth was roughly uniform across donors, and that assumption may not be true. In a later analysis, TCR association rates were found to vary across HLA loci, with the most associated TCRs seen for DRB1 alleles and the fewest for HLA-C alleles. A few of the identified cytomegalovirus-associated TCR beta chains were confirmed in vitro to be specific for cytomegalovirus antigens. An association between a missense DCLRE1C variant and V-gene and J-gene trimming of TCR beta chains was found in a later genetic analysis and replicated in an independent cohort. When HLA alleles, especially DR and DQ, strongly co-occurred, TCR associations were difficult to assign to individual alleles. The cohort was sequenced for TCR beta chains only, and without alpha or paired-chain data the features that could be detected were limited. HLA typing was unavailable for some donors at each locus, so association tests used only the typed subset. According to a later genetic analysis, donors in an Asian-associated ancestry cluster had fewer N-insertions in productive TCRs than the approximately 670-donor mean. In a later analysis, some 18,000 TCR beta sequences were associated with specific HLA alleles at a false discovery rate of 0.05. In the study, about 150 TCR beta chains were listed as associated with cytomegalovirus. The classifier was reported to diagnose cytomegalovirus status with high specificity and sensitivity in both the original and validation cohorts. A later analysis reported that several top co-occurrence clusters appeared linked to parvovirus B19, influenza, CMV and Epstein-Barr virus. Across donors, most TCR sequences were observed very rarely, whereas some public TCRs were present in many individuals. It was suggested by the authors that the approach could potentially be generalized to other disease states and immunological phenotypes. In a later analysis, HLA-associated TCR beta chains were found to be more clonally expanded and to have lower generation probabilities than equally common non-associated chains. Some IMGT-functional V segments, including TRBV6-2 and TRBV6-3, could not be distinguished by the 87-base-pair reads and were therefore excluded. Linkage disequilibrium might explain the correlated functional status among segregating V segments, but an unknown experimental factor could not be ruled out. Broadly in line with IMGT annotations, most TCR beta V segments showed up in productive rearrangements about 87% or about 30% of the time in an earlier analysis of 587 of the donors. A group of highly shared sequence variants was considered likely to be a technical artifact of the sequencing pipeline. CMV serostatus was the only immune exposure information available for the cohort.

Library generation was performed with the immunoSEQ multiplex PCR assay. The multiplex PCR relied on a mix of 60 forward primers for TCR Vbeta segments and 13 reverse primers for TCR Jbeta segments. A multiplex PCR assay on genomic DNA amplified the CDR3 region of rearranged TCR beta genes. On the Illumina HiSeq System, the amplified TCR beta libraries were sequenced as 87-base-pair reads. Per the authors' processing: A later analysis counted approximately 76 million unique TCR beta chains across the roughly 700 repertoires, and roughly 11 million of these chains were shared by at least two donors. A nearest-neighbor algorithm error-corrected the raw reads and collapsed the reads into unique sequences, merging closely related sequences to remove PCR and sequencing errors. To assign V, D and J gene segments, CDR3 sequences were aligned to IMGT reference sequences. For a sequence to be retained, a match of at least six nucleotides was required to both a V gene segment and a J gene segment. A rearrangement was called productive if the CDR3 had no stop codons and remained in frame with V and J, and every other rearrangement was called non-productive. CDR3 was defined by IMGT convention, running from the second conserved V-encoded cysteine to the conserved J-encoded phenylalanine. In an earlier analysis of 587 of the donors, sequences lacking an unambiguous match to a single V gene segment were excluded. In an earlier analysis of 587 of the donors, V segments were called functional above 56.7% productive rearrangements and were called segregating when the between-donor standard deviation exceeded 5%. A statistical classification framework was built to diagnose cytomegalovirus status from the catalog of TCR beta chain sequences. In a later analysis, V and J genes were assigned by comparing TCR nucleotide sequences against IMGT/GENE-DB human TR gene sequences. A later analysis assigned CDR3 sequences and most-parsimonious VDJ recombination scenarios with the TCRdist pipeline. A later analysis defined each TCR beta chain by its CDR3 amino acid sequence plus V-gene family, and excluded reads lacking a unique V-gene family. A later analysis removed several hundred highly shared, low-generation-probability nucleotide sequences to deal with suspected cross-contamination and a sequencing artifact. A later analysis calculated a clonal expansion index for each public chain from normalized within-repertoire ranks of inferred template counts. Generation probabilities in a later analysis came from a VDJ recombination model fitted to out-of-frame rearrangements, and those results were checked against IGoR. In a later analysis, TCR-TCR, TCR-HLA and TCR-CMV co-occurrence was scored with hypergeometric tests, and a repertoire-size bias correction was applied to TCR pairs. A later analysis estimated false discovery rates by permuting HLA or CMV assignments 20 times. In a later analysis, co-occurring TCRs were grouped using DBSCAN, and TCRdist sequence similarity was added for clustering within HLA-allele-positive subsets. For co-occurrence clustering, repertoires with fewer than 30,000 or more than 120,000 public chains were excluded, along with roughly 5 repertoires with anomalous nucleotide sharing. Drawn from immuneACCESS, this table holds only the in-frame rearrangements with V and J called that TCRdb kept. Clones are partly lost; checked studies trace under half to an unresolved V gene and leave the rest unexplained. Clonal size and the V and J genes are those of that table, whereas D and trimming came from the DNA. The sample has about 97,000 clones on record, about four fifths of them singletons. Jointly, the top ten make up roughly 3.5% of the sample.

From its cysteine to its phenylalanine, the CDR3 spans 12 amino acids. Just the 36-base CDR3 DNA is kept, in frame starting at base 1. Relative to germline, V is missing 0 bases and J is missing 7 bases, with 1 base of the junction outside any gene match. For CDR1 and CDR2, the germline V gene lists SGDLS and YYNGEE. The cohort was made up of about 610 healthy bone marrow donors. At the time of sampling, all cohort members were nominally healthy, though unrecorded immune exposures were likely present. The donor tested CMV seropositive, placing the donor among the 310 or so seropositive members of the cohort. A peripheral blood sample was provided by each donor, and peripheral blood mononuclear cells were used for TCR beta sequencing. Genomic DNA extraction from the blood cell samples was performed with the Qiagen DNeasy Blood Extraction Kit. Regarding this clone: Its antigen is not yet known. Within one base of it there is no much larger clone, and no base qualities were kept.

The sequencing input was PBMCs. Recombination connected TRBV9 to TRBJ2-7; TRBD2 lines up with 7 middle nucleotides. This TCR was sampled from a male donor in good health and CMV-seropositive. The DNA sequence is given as TGTGCCAGCAGCGTAGGGGGGGGAGAGCAGTACTTC. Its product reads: CASSVGGGEQYF.